The entry below describes one T cell receptor (beta chain). Its matching antigen is unknown. The CDR3 contains 13 residues. With 7 bases removed from V and 4 bases from J, the gap between germline ends came to 14 bases. Germline lookup yields CDR1 ENHRY and CDR2 SYGVKD. This sample is drawn from a study of cytomegalovirus exposure and HLA in healthy donors. Researchers ran the PCR with 60 Vbeta and 13 Jbeta primers. In the authors' workflow: Later, roughly 86 million unique TCR beta chains were counted in an analysis, and around 11 million of them were shared. TCRdb's copy holds only in-frame clones and misses some; the assay was immunoSEQ multiplex PCR. D and trimming were read from the DNA, whereas the V and J calls and clone size are those reported in that table. This repertoire shows about 250,000 clones, approximately 85% found once; its top ten account for 0.2% to 0.3%. Study findings and constraints: TRBV6-2, TRBV6-3 and some other V segments were unresolvable in 87-base-pair reads.

The chain has TRBV10-3 and TRBJ2-7, with D perhaps TRBD2 (6 bases). The source is a girl aged 2-9 years in good health and CMV-seronegative. Specimen: PBMCs. CDR3 DNA: TGTGCCATCAACACGGCGGGACCATACGAGCAGTACTTC. It codes for CAINTAGPYEQYF.